This T cell receptor (beta chain) was identified in a study of CD8 T cells in ankylosing spondylitis. TCRdb passed the 5' RACE reads through MiXCR, listing each CDR3 protein once. This sample has over 700,000 distinct CDR3 sequences, with around 19% found just once. Study-level points and caveats: The authors found the disease-linked clones to be CD8+ and relatively rare in peripheral blood. Characteristic of ankylosing spondylitis blood, it appeared, was a TCR beta motif comprising roughly 8 highly homologous variants. Enrichment of disease-linked clones was reportedly significant in matched ankylosing spondylitis synovial fluid.

V gave up 5 bases and J gave up 5 bases; unmatched junction bases: 8. The germline CDR1 and CDR2 sequences are SQVTM and ANQGSEA. This CDR3 comprises 14 residues. Comments on this clonotype: Antigen unknown.

V and J are TRBV29-1 and TRBJ1-1, with 10 bases matching TRBD1. The sequencing sample was made of blood, either unsorted or a sorted T cell fraction (not recorded which). The receptor was isolated from a male donor with ankylosing spondylitis. CDR3 in DNA: TGCAGCGTTCATCTGGACAGGGGGGGGACTGAAGCTTTCTTT. It encodes CSVHLDRGGTEAFF.